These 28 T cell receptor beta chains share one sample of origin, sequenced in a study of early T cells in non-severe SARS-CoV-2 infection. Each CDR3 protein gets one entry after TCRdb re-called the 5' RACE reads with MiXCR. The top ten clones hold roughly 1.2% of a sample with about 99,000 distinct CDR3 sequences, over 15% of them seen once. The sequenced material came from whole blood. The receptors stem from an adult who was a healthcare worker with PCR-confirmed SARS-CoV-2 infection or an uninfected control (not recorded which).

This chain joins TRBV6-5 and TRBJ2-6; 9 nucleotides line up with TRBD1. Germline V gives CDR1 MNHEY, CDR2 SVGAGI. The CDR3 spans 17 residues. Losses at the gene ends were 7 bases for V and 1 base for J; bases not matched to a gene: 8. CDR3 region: CASKLRGTGSGANVLTF. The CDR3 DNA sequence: TGTGCCAGCAAACTTCGCGGGACAGGGTCTGGGGCCAACGTCCTGACTTTC.

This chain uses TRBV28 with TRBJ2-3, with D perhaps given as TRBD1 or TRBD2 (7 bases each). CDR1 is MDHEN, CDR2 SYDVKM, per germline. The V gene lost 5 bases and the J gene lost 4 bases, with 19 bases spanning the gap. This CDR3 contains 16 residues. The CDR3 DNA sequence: TGTGCCAGCAGTCGTGAGGGGGCGGGAGTGGCAGATACGCAGTATTTT. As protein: CASSREGAGVADTQYF.

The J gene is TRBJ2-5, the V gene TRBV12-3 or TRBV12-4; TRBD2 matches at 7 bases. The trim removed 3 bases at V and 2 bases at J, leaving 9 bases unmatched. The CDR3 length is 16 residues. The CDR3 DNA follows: TGTGCCAGCAGTTTTTACGGTGCGGGGGAACAAGAGACCCAGTACTTC. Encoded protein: CASSFYGAGEQETQYF.

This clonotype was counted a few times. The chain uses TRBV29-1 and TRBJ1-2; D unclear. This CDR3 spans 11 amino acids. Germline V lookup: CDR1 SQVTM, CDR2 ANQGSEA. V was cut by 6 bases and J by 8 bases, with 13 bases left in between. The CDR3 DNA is TGCAGCGTCGATAGGACTGAGGGCTACACCTTC. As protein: CSVDRTEGYTF.

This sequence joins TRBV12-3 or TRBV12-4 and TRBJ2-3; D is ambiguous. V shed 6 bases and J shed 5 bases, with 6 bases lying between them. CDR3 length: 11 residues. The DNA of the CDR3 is TGTGCCAGCAGCCCCAAAGATACGCAGTATTTT. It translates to CASSPKDTQYF.

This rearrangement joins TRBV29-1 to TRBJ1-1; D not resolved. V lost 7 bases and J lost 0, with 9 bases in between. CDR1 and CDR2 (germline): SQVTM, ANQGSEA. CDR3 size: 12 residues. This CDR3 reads CSATTVNTEAFF. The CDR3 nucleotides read TGCAGCGCGACTACAGTGAACACTGAAGCTTTCTTT.

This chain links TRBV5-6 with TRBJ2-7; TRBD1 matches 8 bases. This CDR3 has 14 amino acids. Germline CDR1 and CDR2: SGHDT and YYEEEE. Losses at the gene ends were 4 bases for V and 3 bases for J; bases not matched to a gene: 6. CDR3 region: CASSTTGQDYEQYF. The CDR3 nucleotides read TGTGCCAGCAGCACTACGGGACAGGACTACGAGCAGTACTTC.

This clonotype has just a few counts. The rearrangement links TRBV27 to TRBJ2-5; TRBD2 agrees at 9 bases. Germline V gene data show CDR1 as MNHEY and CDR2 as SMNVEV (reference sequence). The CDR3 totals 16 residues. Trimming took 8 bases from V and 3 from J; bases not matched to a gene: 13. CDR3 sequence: CASGLARTKGEETQYF. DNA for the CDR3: TGTGCCAGCGGACTAGCGAGAACTAAAGGGGAAGAGACCCAGTACTTC.

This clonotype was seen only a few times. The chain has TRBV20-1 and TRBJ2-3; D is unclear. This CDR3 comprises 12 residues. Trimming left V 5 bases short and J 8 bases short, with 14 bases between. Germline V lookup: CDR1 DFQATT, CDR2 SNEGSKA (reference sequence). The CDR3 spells CSAPDRRSTQYF. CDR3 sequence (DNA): TGCAGTGCTCCTGACCGACGGTCTACGCAGTATTTT.

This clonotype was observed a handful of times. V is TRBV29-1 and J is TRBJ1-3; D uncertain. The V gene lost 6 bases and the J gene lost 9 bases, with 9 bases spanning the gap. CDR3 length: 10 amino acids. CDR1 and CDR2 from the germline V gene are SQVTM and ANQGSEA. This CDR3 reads CSVAYGTIYF. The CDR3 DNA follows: TGCAGCGTCGCGTACGGCACCATATATTTT.

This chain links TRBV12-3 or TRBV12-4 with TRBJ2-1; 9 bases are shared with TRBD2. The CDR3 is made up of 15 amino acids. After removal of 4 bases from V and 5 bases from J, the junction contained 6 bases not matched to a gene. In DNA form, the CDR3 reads TGTGCCAGCAGTTCTAGACTAGCGGTCAACAATGAGCAGTTCTTC. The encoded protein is CASSSRLAVNNEQFF.

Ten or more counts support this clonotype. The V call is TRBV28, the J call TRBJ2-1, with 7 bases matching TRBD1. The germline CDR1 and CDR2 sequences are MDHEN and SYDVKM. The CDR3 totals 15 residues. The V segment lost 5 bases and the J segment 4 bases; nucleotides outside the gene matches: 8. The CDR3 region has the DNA TGTGCCAGCAGTAAACCCGGGACAGCATACAATGAGCAGTTCTTC. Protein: CASSKPGTAYNEQFF.

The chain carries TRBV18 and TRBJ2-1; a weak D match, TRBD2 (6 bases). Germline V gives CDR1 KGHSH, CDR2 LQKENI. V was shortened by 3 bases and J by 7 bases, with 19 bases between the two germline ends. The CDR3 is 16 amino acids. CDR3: CASSPNLASAENEQFF. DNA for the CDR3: TGTGCCAGCTCACCGAATCTAGCGTCGGCGGAGAATGAGCAGTTCTTC.

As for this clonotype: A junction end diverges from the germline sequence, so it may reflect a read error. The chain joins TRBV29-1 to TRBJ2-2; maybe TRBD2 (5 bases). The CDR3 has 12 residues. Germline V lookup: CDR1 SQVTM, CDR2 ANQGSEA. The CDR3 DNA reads TGCAGCGTTGCCCCCGGTCCCGGGGAGCCGTTTTTT. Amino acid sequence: CSVAPGPGEPFF.

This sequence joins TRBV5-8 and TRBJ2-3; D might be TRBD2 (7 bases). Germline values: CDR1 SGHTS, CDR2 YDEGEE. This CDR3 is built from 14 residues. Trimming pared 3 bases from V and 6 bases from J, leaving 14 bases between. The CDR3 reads CASSWGGGVDTQYF. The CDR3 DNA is TGTGCCAGCAGCTGGGGCGGGGGCGTCGATACGCAGTATTTT.

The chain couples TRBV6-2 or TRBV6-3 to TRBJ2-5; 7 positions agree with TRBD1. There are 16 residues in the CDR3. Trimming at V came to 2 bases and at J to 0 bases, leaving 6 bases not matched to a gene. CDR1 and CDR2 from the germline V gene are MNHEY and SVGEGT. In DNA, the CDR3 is TGTGCCAGCAGTTACAACAGGGGAGAGTACCAAGAGACCCAGTACTTC. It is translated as CASSYNRGEYQETQYF.

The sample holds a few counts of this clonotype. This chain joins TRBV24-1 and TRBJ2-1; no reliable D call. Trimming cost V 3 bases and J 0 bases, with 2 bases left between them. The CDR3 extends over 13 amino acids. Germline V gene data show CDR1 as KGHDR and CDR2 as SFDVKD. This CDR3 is CATSDGSYNEQFF. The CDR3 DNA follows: TGTGCCACCAGTGATGGCTCCTACAATGAGCAGTTCTTC.

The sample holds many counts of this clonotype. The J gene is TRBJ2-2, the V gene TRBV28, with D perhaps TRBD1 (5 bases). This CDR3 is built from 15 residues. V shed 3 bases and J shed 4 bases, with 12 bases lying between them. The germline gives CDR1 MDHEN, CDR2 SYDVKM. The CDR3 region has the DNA TGTGCCAGCAGTTTTAAAGGGGTGCTCACCGGGGAGCTGTTTTTT. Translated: CASSFKGVLTGELFF.

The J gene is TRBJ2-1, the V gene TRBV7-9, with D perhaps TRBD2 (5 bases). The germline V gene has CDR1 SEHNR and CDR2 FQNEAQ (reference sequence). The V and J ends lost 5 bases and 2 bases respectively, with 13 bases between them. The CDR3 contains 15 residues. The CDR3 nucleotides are TGTGCCAGCAGCCTCGGACTGTCCCCCTACAATGAGCAGTTCTTC. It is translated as CASSLGLSPYNEQFF.

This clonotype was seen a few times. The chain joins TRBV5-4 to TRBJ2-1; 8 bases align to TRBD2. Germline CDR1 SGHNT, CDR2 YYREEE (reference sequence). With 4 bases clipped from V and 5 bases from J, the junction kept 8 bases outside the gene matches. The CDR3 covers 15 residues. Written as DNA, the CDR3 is TGTGCCAGCAGCATCAAAGCGGGAGCCAACAATGAGCAGTTCTTC. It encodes CASSIKAGANNEQFF.

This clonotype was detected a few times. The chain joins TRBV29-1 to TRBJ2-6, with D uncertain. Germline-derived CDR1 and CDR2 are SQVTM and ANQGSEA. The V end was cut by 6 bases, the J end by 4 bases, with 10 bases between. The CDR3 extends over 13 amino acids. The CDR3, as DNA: TGCAGCGTCCATCCCCCCGGGGCCAACGTCCTGACTTTC. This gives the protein CSVHPPGANVLTF. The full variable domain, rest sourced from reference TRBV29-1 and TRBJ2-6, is SAVISQKPSRDICQRGTSLTIQCQVDSQVTMMFWYRQQPGQSLTLIATANQGSEATYESGFVIDKFPISRPNLTFSTLTVSNMSPEDSSIYLCSVHPPGANVLTFGAGSRLTVL.

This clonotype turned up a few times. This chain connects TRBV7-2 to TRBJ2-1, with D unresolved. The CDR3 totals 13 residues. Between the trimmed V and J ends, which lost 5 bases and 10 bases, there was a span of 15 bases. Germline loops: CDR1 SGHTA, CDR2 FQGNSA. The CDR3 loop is CASSPQRYGEQFF. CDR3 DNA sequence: TGTGCCAGCAGCCCCCAGCGATACGGAGAGCAGTTCTTC.

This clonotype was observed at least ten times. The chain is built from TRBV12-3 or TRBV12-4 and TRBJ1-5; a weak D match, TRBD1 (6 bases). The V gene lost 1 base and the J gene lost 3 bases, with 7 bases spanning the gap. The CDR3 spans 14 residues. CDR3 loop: CASSLGQVNQPQHF. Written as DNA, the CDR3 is TGTGCCAGCAGTTTAGGACAGGTCAATCAGCCCCAGCATTTT.

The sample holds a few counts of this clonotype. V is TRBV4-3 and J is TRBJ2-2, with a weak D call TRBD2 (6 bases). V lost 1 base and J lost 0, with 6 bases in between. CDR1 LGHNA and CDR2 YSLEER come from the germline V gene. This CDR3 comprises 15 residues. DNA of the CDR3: TGCGCCAGCAGCCAAGGACTAGCGAACACCGGGGAGCTGTTTTTT. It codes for CASSQGLANTGELFF.

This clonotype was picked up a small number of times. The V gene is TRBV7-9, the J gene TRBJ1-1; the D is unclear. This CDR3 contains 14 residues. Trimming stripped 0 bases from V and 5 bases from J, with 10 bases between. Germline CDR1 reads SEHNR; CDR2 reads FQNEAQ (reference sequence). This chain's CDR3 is CASSLAPSETEAFF. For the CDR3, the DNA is TGTGCCAGCAGCTTAGCCCCATCTGAAACTGAAGCTTTCTTT.

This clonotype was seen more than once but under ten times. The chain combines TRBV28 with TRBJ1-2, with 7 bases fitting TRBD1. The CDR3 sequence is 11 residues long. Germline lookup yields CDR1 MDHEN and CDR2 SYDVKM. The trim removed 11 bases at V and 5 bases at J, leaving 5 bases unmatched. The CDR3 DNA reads TGTGCCGGCCAGACAGGGTATGGCTACACCTTC. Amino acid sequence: CAGQTGYGYTF.

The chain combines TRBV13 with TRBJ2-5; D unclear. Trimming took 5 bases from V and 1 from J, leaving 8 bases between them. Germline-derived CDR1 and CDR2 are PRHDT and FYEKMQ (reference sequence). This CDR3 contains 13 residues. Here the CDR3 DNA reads TGTGCCAGCAGCCGTATTCCCCAAGAGACCCAGTACTTC. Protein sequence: CASSRIPQETQYF.

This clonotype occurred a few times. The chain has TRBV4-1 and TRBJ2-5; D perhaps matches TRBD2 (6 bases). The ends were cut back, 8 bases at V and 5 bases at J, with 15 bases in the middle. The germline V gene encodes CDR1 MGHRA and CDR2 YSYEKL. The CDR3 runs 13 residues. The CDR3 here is CASRPSAGETQYF. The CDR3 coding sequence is TGCGCCAGCCGGCCTAGCGCGGGGGAGACCCAGTACTTC.